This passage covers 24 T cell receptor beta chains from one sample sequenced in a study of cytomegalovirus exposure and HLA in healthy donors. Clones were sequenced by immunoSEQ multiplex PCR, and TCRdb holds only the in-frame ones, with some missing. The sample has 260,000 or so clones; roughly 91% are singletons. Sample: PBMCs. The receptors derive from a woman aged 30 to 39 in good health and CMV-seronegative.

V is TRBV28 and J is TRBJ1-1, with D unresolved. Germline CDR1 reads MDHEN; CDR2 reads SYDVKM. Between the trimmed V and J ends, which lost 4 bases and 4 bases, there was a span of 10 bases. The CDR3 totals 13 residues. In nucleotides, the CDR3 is TGTGCCAGCAGTTCGGCCAGTCGCACTGAAGCTTTCTTT. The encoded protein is CASSSASRTEAFF. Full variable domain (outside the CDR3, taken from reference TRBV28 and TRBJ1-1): DVKVTQSSRYLVKRTGEKVFLECVQDMDHENMFWYRQDPGLGLRLIYFSYDVKMKEKGDIPEGYSVSREKKERFSLILESASTNQTSMYLCASSSASRTEAFFGQGTRLTVV.

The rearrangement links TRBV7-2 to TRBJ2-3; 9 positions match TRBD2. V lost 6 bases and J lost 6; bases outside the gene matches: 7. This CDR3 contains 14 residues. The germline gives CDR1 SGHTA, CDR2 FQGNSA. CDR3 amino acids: CASSFQREVDTQYF. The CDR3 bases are TGTGCCAGCAGTTTCCAGCGGGAGGTGGATACGCAGTATTTT.

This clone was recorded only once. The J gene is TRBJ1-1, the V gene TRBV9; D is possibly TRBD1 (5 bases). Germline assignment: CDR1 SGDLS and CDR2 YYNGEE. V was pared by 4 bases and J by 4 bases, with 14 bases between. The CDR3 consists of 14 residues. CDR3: CASSLGGGATEAFF. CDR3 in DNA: TGTGCCAGCAGCCTAGGCGGAGGGGCCACTGAAGCTTTCTTT.

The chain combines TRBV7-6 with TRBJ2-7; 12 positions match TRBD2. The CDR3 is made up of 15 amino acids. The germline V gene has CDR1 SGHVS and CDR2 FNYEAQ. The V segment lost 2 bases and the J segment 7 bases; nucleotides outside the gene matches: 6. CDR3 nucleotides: TGTGCCAGCAGCTTACTAGCGGGGGGGTGGCTGGAGCAGTACTTC. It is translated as CASSLLAGGWLEQYF.

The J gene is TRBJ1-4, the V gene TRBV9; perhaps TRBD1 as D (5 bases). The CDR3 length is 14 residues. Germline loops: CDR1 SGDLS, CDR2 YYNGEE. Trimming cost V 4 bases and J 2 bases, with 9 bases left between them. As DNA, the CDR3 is TGTGCCAGCAGCCCAGACAGCACTAATGAAAAACTGTTTTTT. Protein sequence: CASSPDSTNEKLFF.

CDR3 bases: TGTGCCAGCAGTGAAGAAGGGAAAGGCTTCTCAACTAATGAAAAACTGTTTTTT. This translates into CASSEEGKGFSTNEKLFF. The rearrangement links TRBV2 to TRBJ1-4; D unresolved. Germline CDR1 and CDR2: SNHLY and FYNNEI. The CDR3 has 18 amino acids. Trimming cost V 1 base and J 0 bases, with 15 bases left between them.

DNA of the CDR3: TGTGCCAGCAGCGCGAGGGACAGGGGAGTAGATACGCAGTATTTT. Translating gives CASSARDRGVDTQYF. This chain connects TRBV7-9 to TRBJ2-3; TRBD1 aligns across 10 bases. The CDR3 is 15 amino acids. Germline V gives CDR1 SEHNR, CDR2 FQNEAQ (reference sequence). V was pared by 5 bases and J by 5 bases, with 7 bases of the junction left unmatched.

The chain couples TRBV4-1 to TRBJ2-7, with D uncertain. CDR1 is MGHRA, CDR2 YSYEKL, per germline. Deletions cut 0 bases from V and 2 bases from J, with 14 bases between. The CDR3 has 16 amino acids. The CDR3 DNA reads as TGCGCCAGCAGCCAAGATTCGGGCCGGCAGGCCTACGAGCAGTACTTC. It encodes CASSQDSGRQAYEQYF.

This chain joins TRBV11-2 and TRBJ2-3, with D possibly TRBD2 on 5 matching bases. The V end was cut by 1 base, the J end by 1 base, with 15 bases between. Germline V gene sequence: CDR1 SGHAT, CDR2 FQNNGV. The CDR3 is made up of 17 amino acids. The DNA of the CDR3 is TGTGCCAGCAGCTTAGTAGAGGGCTTTAGGGGCACAGATACGCAGTATTTT. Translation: CASSLVEGFRGTDTQYF.

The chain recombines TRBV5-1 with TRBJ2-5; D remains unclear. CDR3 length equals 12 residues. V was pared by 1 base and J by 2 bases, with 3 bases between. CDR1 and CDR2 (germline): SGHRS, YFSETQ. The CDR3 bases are TGCGCCAGCAGCTTGAGTCAAGAGACCCAGTACTTC. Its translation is CASSLSQETQYF.

In nucleotides, the CDR3 is TGTGCCAGCAGCCAAGAAAGAGAGACAAACAATGAGCAGTTCTTC. Translating it yields CASSQERETNNEQFF. The rearrangement uses TRBV4-2 and TRBJ2-1; D unclear. This CDR3 spans 15 amino acids. Germline CDR1 and CDR2: LGHNA and YNFKEQ. Between the trimmed V and J ends, which lost 0 bases and 5 bases, there was a span of 11 bases.

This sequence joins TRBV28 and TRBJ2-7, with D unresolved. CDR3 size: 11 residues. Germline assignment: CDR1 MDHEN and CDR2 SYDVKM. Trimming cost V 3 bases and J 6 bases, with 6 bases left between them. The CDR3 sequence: CASSFMGEQYF. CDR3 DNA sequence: TGTGCCAGCAGTTTTATGGGCGAGCAGTACTTC. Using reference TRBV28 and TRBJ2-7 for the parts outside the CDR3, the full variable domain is DVKVTQSSRYLVKRTGEKVFLECVQDMDHENMFWYRQDPGLGLRLIYFSYDVKMKEKGDIPEGYSVSREKKERFSLILESASTNQTSMYLCASSFMGEQYFGPGTRLTVT.

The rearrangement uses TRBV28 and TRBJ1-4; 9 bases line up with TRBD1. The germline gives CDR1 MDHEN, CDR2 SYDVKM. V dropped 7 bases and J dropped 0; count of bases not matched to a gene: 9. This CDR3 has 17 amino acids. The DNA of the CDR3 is TGTGCCAGCACCGTACGGACAGGGGTTCCAACTAATGAAAAACTGTTTTTT. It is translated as CASTVRTGVPTNEKLFF.

The CDR3 DNA reads TGTGCCAGCAGTTCTGGGACTAGCGGGAGGAATGAGCAGTTCTTC. This translates into CASSSGTSGRNEQFF. The chain has TRBV27 and TRBJ2-1; TRBD2 agrees at 15 bases. Germline V gene lookup returns CDR1 MNHEY and CDR2 SMNVEV (reference sequence). CDR3 length equals 15 residues. V was clipped by 4 bases and J by 7 bases; unmatched bases: 2.

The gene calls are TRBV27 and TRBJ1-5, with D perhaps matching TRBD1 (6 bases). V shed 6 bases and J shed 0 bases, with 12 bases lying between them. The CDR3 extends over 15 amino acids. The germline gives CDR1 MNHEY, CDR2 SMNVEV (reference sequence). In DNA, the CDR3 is TGTGCCAGCAGCGTTGGACAGTTTAGCAATCAGCCCCAGCATTTT. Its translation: CASSVGQFSNQPQHF.

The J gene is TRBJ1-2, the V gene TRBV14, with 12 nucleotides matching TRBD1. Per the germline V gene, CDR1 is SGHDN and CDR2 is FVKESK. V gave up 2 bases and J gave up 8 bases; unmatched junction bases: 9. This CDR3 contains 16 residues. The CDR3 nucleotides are TGTGCCAGCAGCCAAAAGAGGGGGACAGGGGGCGGAGGCTACACCTTC. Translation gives CASSQKRGTGGGGYTF. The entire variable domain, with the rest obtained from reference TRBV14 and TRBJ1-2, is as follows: EAGVTQFPSHSVIEKGQTVTLRCDPISGHDNLYWYRRVMGKEIKFLLHFVKESKQDESGMPNNRFLAERTGGTYSTLKVQPAELEDSGVYFCASSQKRGTGGGGYTFGSGTRLTVV.

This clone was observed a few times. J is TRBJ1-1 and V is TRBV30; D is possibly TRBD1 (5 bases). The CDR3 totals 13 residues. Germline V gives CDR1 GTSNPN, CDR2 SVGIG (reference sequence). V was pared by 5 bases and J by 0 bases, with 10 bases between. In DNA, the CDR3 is TGTGCCTGGGAGACAGCCATGAACACTGAAGCTTTCTTT. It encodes CAWETAMNTEAFF.

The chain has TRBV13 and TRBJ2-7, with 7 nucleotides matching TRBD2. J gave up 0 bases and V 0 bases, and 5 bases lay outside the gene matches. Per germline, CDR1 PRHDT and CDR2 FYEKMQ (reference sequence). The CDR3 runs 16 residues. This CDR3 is CASSLGIGGSSYEQYF. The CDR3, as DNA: TGTGCCAGCAGCTTAGGGATAGGCGGGAGCTCCTACGAGCAGTACTTC.

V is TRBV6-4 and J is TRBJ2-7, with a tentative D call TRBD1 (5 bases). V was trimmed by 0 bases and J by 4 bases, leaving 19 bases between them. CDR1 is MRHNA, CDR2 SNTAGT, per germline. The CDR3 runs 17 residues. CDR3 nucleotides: TGTGCCAGCAGTGACTCGATAGATCAGGGCCCCATTTACGAGCAGTACTTC. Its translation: CASSDSIDQGPIYEQYF.

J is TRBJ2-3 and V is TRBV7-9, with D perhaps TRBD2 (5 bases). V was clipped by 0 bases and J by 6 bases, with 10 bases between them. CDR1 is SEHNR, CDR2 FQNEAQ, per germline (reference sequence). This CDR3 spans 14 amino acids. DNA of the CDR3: TGTGCCAGCAGCTTAGCGGGAGAGGGCGATACGCAGTATTTT. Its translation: CASSLAGEGDTQYF.

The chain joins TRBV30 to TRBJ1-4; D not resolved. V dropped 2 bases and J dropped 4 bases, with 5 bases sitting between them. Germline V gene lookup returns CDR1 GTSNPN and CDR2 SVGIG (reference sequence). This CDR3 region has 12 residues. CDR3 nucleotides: TGTGCCTGGAGTAATGATAATGAAAAACTGTTTTTT. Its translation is CAWSNDNEKLFF.

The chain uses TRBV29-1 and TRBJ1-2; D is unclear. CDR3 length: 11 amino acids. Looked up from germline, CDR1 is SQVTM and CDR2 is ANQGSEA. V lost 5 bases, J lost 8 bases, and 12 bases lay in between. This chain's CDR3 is CSVRVSWGYTF. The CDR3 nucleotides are TGCAGCGTTCGGGTTAGTTGGGGCTACACCTTC.

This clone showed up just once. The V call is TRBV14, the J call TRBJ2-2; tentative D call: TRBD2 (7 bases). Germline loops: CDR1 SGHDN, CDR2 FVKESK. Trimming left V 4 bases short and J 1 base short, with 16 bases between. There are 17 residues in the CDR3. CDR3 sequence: CASSPLGGPGNTGELFF. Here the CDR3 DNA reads TGTGCCAGCAGCCCCCTGGGGGGGCCAGGGAACACCGGGGAGCTGTTTTTT.

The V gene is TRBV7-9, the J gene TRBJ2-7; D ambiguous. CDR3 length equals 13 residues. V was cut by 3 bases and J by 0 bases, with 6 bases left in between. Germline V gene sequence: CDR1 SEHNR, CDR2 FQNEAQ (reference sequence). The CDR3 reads CASSFADSYEQYF. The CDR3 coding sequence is TGTGCCAGCAGCTTTGCAGACTCCTACGAGCAGTACTTC.